This is a list of T cell receptor beta chains from one sample in a study of OX40 agonist ivuxolimab in advanced cancers. The data were produced by immunoSEQ multiplex PCR, yet TCRdb's version contains in-frame clones alone and is incomplete. The repertoire holds tens of thousands of clones, with around 90% as singletons. Sequenced here: CD4+ or CD8+ T cells sorted from blood, sampled in a trial of the OX40 agonist ivuxolimab. These receptors all come from an adult with an advanced solid tumor such as melanoma, head and neck, liver or kidney cancer. The conserved cysteine and the conserved F or W are not part of the CDR3 here. Fields, in order: V gene, J gene, CDR3 protein.

>TRBV29-1|TRBJ1-5
SVTFGGGQPQH
>TRBV19|TRBJ1-4
ASTDRPTSEKLF
>TRBV7-8|TRBJ2-5
ASSPTRRETQY
>TRBV5-1|TRBJ1-5
ASSLESNQPQH
>TRBV18|TRBJ2-7
ASSTSYEQY
>TRBV28|TRBJ2-1
ASKKETDFNQQF
>TRBV15|TRBJ2-7
ATSRDGGQSYEQY
>TRBV6-1|TRBJ1-2
ASFRGGNYGYT
>TRBV23-1|TRBJ2-5
ASKGGGETQY
>TRBV21-1|TRBJ1-5
ASSEGRKEQPQH
>TRBV19|TRBJ2-7
ASSGFQAIYEQY
>TRBV6-1|TRBJ2-5
ASSGLGFQETQY
>TRBV7-9|TRBJ2-2
ASTTGRTGELF
>TRBV11-2|TRBJ2-1
ASSLGDNEQF
>TRBV19|TRBJ2-7
ASSEGSPSYEQY
>TRBV19|TRBJ2-1
ASRGAGSSYNEQF
>TRBV19|TRBJ2-1
ASSIGFSAGNEQF
>TRBV11-3|TRBJ2-1
ASSPAASGFFNEQF
>TRBV27|TRBJ2-1
ASSLSLAGYNEQF
>TRBV28|TRBJ1-5
ASRSVAATPKPQH